This T cell receptor (beta chain) emerged from a study of response to subunit inactivated influenza vaccine. TCRdb re-derived calls from the RT-PCR reads in MiXCR, one entry per CDR3 protein. The sample yields 450,000 to 700,000 distinct CDR3 sequences, 14% seen once. This clonotype was seen many times. The antigen remains unidentified. Study-wide points: It was the authors' suggestion that each seasonal influenza vaccination recruits few new T cells.

The CDR3 extends over 17 amino acids. Trimming shortened V by 8 bases and J by 0 bases, and 21 bases separated the two germline ends. In germline, CDR1 is SEHNR, CDR2 FQNEAQ (reference sequence). The source is a man in his fifties or sixties who received an inactivated influenza vaccine. Source: PBMCs from blood, taken roughly 12 days after vaccination. The chain combines TRBV7-9 with TRBJ2-3, with D possibly matching TRBD2 (6 bases). CDR3: CASPLDSGRPSTDTQYF. The CDR3 DNA sequence: TGTGCCAGCCCCTTGGATAGCGGAAGACCTAGCACAGATACGCAGTATTTT.